This T cell receptor beta chain was documented in a study of CD8 T cells in Susac syndrome. Germline CDR1 is SNHLY and CDR2 is FYNNEI. CDR3 length equals 11 residues. V lost 4 bases and J 7 bases, leaving 8 bases between the germline ends. The RNA, roughly 0.45 to 1 ug, was put through reverse transcription using random hexamers. TCRdb passed the immunoSEQ multiplex PCR reads through MiXCR, listing each CDR3 protein once. The sample lists about 200,000 distinct CDR3 sequences, nearly 95% occurring once. Sequenced input: CD4+ T cells from PBMCs. The chain has TRBV2 and TRBJ2-7, with D unclear. This clonotype was sampled from a human donor with multiple sclerosis. CDR3 residues: CASSGSWEQYF. The CDR3 DNA is TGTGCCAGCAGTGGATCCTGGGAGCAGTACTTC.